Following are 13 T cell receptor beta chains from one sample sequenced in a study of T cell responses to AZD1222 COVID-19 vaccine. Method: immunoSEQ multiplex PCR; TCRdb's copy keeps in-frame clones and lacks some. The sample shows about 140,000 clones, roughly 92% of them seen only once. The starting material was peripheral blood, obtained 28 days after the second AZD1222 dose. The receptor source for this set is an adult who received the AZD1222 COVID-19 vaccine.

This rearrangement joins TRBV28 to TRBJ1-3; TRBD1 might be the D (5 bases). This CDR3 is built from 15 residues. Trimming removed 6 bases from V and 2 bases from J, with 14 bases in between. In germline, CDR1 is MDHEN, CDR2 SYDVKM. CDR3: CASSLARTTGNTIYF. In nucleotides, the CDR3 is TGTGCCAGCAGCTTGGCTAGGACAACTGGAAACACCATATATTTT.

The sample holds one count of this clone. The chain couples TRBV7-2 to TRBJ1-5; 7 bases agree with TRBD1. This CDR3 comprises 14 residues. J gave up 4 bases and V 5 bases, and 5 bases lay outside the gene matches. Germline CDR1 SGHTA, CDR2 FQGNSA. CDR3 sequence: CASSLGQLNQPQHF. The CDR3 DNA follows: TGTGCCAGCAGCCTGGGACAGTTAAATCAGCCCCAGCATTTT.

This chain uses TRBV19 with TRBJ1-1; 8 nucleotides align to TRBD1. The CDR3 is made up of 12 amino acids. Germline V gene data show CDR1 as LNHDA and CDR2 as SQIVND (reference sequence). The V segment lost 6 bases and the J segment 7 bases; nucleotides outside the gene matches: 4. CDR3 DNA sequence: TGTGCCAGTAGAATACAGGGGGGTGAAGCTTTCTTT. Translating gives CASRIQGGEAFF. Filled out from reference TRBV19 and TRBJ1-1, the complete variable domain reads DGGITQSPKYLFRKEGQNVTLSCEQNLNHDAMYWYRQDPGQGLRLIYYSQIVNDFQKGDIAEGYSVSREKKESFPLTVTSAQKNPTAFYLCASRIQGGEAFFGQGTRLTVV.

The rearrangement uses TRBV12-3 or TRBV12-4 and TRBJ2-2; D is unresolved. CDR3 length equals 13 residues. V was shortened by 7 bases and J by 6 bases, with 12 bases between the two germline ends. As DNA, the CDR3 is TGTGCCAGCACCCCCCCACGTCCCGGGGAGCTGTTTTTT. It yields the protein CASTPPRPGELFF.

This sequence joins TRBV11-2 and TRBJ1-3, with D unresolved. The CDR3 runs to 13 residues. V lost 7 bases, J lost 4 bases, and 11 bases lay in between. CDR1 and CDR2 (germline): SGHAT, FQNNGV. The CDR3, as DNA: TGTGCCAGCAAAGGATCGTCGGGAAACACCATATATTTT. Translating gives CASKGSSGNTIYF.

The CDR3 DNA follows: TGTGCCAGCAGCTTAGTCGGAGCGGATGGCTACACCTTC. Encoded protein: CASSLVGADGYTF. V is TRBV7-2 and J is TRBJ1-2; no definite D call. The V end lost 1 base, the J end lost 6 bases, and 9 bases lay between the germline ends. CDR3 size: 13 residues. Germline CDR1 reads SGHTA; CDR2 reads FQGNSA.

The gene calls are TRBV7-2 and TRBJ2-1, with 8 bases fitting TRBD2. CDR3 length: 14 amino acids. CDR1 SGHTA and CDR2 FQGNSA come from the germline V gene. Trimming at V came to 4 bases and at J to 5 bases, leaving 4 bases not matched to a gene. CDR3 DNA: TGTGCCAGCAGCTCATGGACTAGCCACAATGAGCAGTTCTTC. It yields the protein CASSSWTSHNEQFF. The variable domain in full, completed from reference TRBV7-2 and TRBJ2-1, reads GAGVSQSPSNKVTEKGKDVELRCDPISGHTALYWYRQSLGQGLEFLIYFQGNSAPDKSGLPSDRFSAERTGGSVSTLTIQRTQQEDSAVYLCASSSWTSHNEQFFGPGTRLTVL.

This chain joins TRBV20-1 and TRBJ1-6; tentatively, D is TRBD1 (5 bases). The CDR3 runs 13 residues. With 3 bases removed from V and 10 bases from J, the gap between germline ends came to 13 bases. The germline V gene encodes CDR1 DFQATT and CDR2 SNEGSKA (reference sequence). This CDR3 is CSASIREGSPLHF. DNA for the CDR3: TGCAGTGCTAGTATCAGGGAGGGATCACCCCTCCACTTT.

The rearrangement uses TRBV5-6 and TRBJ2-7; TRBD1 might be the D (6 bases). Trimming removed 4 bases at V and 2 bases at J, with 10 bases between. CDR1 is SGHDT, CDR2 YYEEEE, per germline. The CDR3 sequence is 13 residues long. The CDR3 region is CASSPGHTYEQYF. CDR3 DNA sequence: TGTGCCAGCAGCCCGGGACATACCTACGAGCAGTACTTC.

This chain joins TRBV6-2 or TRBV6-3 and TRBJ2-7; D is uncertain. V was trimmed by 2 bases and J by 1 base, leaving 12 bases between them. The CDR3 runs 15 residues. Germline CDR1 and CDR2: MNHEY and SVGEGT. The CDR3 sequence: CASSYETRSSYEQYF. The CDR3 DNA is TGTGCCAGCAGTTACGAGACGCGGAGTTCCTACGAGCAGTACTTC.

The rearrangement joins TRBV6-1 to TRBJ2-6; 7 bases fit TRBD2. Germline V gene sequence: CDR1 MNHNS, CDR2 SASEGT. This CDR3 has 17 amino acids. The junction had 7 bases not matched to a gene; V was cut back by 1 base and J by 4 bases. CDR3 loop: CASSEGLGRAGANVLTF. The CDR3 bases are TGTGCCAGCAGTGAAGGTCTGGGGAGGGCCGGGGCCAACGTCCTGACTTTC.

The genes are TRBV5-6 and TRBJ1-4; perhaps TRBD1 as D (6 bases). This CDR3 has 14 amino acids. Deletions cut 5 bases from V and 6 bases from J, with 14 bases between. The germline V gene has CDR1 SGHDT and CDR2 YYEEEE. The CDR3 loop is CASSRRGIYEKLFF. CDR3 DNA sequence: TGTGCCAGCAGTCGGAGGGGGATCTATGAAAAACTGTTTTTT.

This clone was picked up one time. The chain uses TRBV7-6 and TRBJ2-7, with 11 bases that match TRBD1. Trimming at V came to 4 bases and at J to 2 bases, leaving 7 bases not matched to a gene. The CDR3 contains 16 residues. Per the germline V gene, CDR1 is SGHVS and CDR2 is FNYEAQ. CDR3 nucleotides: TGTGCCAGCAGCTCGGGACAGGGGGAAATGGCCTACGAGCAGTACTTC. It translates to CASSSGQGEMAYEQYF.